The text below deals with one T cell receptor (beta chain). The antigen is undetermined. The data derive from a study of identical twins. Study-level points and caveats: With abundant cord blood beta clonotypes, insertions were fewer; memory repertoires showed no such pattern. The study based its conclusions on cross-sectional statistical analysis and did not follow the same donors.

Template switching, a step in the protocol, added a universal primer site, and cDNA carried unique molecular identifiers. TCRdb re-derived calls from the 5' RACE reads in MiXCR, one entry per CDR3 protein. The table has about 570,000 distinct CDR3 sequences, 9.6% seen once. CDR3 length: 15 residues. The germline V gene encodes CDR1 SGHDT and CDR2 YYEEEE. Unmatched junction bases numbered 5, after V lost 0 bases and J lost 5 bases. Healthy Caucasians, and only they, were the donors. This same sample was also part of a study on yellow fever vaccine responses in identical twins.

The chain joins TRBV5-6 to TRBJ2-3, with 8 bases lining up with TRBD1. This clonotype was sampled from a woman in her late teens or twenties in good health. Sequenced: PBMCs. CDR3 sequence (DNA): TGTGCCAGCAGCTTGGGGCAGGGGGCTCAAGATACGCAGTATTTT. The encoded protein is CASSLGQGAQDTQYF.